This T cell receptor beta chain comes out of a study of cytomegalovirus exposure and HLA in healthy donors. Study-wide results and limits: Over 15,000 TCR beta sequences were associated with HLA alleles at 0.05 false discovery rate in a later analysis. Compared with the approximately 680-donor mean, an Asian-associated ancestry cluster reportedly had fewer N-insertions, according to a later analysis.

In regard to this clone: Its antigen is unknown. The sample has other DNA sequences that encode this CDR3 too.

The PCR had 60 Vbeta and 13 Jbeta primers. Sequencing used immunoSEQ multiplex PCR; TCRdb keeps in-frame clones, though not all of them. The sample consists of roughly 140,000 clones, about 88% of them appearing once. In germline, CDR1 is MNHEY, CDR2 SVGAGI. The V gene end was trimmed by 0 bases and the J gene end by 3 bases; junction bases not matched to a gene: 2. This CDR3 contains 15 residues. Material: PBMCs. The chain carries TRBV6-5 and TRBJ2-7, with 10 bases identical to TRBD1. This receptor was obtained from a woman between 18 and 29 years old in good health and CMV-seronegative. The CDR3 region has the DNA TGTGCCAGCAGTTACTCGACAGGGGGCAGCTACGAGCAGTACTTC. It specifies CASSYSTGGSYEQYF.